This TCR beta chain stems from a study of blood T cells in healthy people across ages. Through a sample-barcoded 5' primer and a J-beta primer mix, a second PCR was run for roughly 7 to 11 cycles. TCRdb itself ran the 5' RACE reads through MiXCR, one entry per CDR3 protein. The table lists over 1,500,000 distinct CDR3 sequences, around 50% of them singletons. The sample consisted of blood. This receptor was taken from a woman aged 40 to 50 in good health.

The DNA for the CDR3 is TGCAGTGCTAGAGATATTCATAGGAGGGGCAATGAGCAGTTCTTC. It yields the protein CSARDIHRRGNEQFF. The chain employs TRBV20-1 and TRBJ2-1; D perhaps matches TRBD2 (6 bases). The V end was cut by 0 bases, the J end by 6 bases, with 15 bases between. CDR1 and CDR2 from the germline V gene are DFQATT and SNEGSKA (reference sequence). CDR3 length: 15 residues.